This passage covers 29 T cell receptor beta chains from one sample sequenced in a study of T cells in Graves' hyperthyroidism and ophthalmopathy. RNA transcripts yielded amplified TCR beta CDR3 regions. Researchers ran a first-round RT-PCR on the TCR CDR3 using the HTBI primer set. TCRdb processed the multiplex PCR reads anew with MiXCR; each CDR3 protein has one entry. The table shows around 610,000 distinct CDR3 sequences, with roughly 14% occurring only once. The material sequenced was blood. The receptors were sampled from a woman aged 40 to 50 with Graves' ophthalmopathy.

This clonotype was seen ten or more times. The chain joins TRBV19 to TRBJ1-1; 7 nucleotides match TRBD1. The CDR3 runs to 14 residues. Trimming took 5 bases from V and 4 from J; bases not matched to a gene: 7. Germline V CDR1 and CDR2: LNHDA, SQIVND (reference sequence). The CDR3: CASSPDRARTEAFF. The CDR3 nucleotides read TGTGCCAGTAGTCCAGACAGGGCTCGCACTGAAGCTTTCTTT.

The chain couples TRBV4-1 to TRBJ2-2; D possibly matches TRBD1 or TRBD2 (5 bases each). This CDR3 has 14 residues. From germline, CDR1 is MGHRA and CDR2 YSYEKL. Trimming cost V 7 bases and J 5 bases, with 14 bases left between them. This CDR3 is CASNQGRQTGELFF. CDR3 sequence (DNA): TGCGCCAGCAACCAGGGACGACAAACCGGGGAGCTGTTTTTT.

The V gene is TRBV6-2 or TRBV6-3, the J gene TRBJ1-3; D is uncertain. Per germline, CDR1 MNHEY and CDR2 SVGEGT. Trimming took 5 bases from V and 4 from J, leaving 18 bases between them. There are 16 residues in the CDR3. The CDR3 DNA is TGTGCCAGCAGTGACTTCAAGAGCGCGGTCGGAAACACCATATATTTT. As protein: CASSDFKSAVGNTIYF.

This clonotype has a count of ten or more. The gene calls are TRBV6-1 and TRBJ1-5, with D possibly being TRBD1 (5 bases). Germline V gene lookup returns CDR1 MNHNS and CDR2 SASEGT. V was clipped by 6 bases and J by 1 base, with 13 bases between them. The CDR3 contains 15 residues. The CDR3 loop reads CASRFIRDSNQPQHF. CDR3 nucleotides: TGTGCCAGCAGATTTATCCGGGACAGCAATCAGCCCCAGCATTTT.

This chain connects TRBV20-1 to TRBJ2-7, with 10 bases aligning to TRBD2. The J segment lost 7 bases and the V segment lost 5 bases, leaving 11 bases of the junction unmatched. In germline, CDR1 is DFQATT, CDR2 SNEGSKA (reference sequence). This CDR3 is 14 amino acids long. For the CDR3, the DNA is TGCAGTGCTCGTAACAGCGGGGGGGCCAAGGAGCAGTACTTC. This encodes CSARNSGGAKEQYF.

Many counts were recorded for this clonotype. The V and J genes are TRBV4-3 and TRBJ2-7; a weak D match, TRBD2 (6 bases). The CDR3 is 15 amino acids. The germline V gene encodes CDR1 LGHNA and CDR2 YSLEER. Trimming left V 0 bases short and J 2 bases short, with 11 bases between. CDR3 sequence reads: CASSQDVGGAYEQYF. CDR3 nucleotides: TGCGCCAGCAGCCAAGATGTGGGGGGAGCCTACGAGCAGTACTTC.

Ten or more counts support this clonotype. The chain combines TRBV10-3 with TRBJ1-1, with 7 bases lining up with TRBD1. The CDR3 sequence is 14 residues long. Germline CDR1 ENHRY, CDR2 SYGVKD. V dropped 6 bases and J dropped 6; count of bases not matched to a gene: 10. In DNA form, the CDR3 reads TGTGCCATCAGACCCGGGACAGCGTCCCCTGAAGCTTTCTTT. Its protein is CAIRPGTASPEAFF.

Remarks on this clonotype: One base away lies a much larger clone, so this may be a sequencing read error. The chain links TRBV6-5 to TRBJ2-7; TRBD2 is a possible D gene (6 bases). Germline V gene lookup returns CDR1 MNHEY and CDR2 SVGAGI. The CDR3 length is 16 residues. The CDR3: CASSSNPAGTDYEKYF. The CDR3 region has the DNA TGTGCCAGCAGTTCCAACCCCGCCGGGACTGATTACGAGAAGTACTTC.

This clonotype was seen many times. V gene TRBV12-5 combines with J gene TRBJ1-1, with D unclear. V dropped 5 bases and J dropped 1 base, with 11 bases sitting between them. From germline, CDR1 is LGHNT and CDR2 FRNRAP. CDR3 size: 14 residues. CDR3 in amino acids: CASGLLDGNTEAFF. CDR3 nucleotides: TGTGCTAGTGGTCTACTTGACGGGAACACTGAAGCTTTCTTT.

Here the CDR3 reads CASKWGDTQYF. Written as DNA, the CDR3 is TGTGCCAGCAAGTGGGGAGATACGCAGTATTTT. This chain uses TRBV25-1 with TRBJ2-3; D gene ambiguous. The ends were cut back, 7 bases at V and 5 bases at J, with 7 bases in the middle. The CDR3 loop spans 11 amino acids. CDR1 MGHDK and CDR2 SYGVNS come from the germline V gene.

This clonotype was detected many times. CDR3 amino acids: CASSYLPSGRGEQYF. The CDR3 nucleotides read TGTGCCAGCAGTTACCTCCCTAGCGGGAGGGGGGAGCAGTACTTC. V gene TRBV6-2 or TRBV6-3 combines with J gene TRBJ2-7, with 12 nucleotides matching TRBD2. CDR1 is MNHEY, CDR2 SVGEGT, per germline. The trim removed 2 bases at V and 7 bases at J, leaving 6 bases unmatched. There are 15 residues in the CDR3.

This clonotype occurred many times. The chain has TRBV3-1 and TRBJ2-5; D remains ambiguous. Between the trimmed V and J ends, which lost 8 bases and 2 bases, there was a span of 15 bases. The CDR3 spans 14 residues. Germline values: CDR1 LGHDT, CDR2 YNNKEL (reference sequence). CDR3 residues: CASLKRTDQETQYF. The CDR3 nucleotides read TGTGCCAGCCTAAAAAGGACGGATCAAGAGACCCAGTACTTC.

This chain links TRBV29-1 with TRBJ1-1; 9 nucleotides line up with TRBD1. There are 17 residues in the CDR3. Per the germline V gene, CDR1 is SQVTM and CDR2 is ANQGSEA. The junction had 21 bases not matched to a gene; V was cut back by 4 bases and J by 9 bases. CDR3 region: CSVGGQGVAFVKGQAFF. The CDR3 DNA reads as TGCAGCGTTGGGGGACAGGGAGTGGCATTCGTCAAGGGTCAAGCTTTCTTT.

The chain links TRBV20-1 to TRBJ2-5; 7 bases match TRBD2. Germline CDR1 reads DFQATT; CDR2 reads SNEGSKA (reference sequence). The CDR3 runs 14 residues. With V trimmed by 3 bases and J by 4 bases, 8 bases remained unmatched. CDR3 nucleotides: TGCAGTGCTAGGAGGGAGGGCCGAGGAGAGACCCAGTACTTC. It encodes CSARREGRGETQYF.

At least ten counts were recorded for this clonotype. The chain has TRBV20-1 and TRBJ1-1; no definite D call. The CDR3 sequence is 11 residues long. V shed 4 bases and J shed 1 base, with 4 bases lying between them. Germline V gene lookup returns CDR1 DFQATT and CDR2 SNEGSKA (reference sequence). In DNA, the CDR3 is TGCAGTGCTACGGGGAACACTGAAGCTTTCTTT. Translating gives CSATGNTEAFF.

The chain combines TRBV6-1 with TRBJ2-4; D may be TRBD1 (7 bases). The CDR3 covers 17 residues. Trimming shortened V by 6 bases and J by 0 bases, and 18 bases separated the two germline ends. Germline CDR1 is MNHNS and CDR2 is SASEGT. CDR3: CASSRGGTVEAKNIQYF. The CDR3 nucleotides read TGTGCCAGCAGCCGAGGCGGGACAGTAGAAGCCAAAAACATTCAGTACTTC.

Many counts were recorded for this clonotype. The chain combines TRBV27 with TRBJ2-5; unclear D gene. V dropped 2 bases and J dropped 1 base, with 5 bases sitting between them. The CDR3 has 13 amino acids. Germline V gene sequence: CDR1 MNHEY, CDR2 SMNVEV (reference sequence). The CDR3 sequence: CASSLLGQETQYF. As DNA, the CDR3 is TGTGCCAGCAGTTTACTTGGCCAAGAGACCCAGTACTTC.

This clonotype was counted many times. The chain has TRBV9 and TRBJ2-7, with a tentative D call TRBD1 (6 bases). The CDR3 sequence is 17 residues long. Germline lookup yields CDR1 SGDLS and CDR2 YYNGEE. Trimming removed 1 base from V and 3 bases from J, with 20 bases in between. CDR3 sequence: CASSVRRGSLSLYEQYF. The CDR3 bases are TGTGCCAGCAGCGTACGAAGGGGGTCCCTATCTCTCTACGAGCAGTACTTC.

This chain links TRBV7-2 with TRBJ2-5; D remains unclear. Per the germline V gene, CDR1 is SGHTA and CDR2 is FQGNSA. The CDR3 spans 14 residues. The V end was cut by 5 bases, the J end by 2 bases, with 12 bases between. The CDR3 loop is CASSPSALQETQYF. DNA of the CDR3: TGTGCCAGCAGCCCAAGCGCATTACAAGAGACCCAGTACTTC.

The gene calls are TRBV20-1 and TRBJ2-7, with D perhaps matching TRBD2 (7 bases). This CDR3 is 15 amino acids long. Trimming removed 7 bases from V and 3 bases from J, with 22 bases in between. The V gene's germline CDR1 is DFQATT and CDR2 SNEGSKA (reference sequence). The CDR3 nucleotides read TGCAGTGTCAGTAAGGTCGGGGAGGGGGTCTACGAGCAGTACTTC. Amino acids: CSVSKVGEGVYEQYF.

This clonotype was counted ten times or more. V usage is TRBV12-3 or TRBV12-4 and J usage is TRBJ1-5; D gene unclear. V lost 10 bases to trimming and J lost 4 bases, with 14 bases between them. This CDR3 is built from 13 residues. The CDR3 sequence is CATTGPENQPQHF. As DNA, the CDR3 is TGTGCCACCACCGGGCCAGAAAATCAGCCCCAGCATTTT.

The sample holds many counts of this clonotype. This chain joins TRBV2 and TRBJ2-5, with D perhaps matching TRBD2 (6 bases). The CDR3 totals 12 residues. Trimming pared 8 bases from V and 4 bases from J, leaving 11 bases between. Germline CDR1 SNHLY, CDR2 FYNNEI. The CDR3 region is CASGGTPETQYF. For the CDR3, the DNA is TGTGCCAGCGGCGGGACTCCAGAGACCCAGTACTTC.

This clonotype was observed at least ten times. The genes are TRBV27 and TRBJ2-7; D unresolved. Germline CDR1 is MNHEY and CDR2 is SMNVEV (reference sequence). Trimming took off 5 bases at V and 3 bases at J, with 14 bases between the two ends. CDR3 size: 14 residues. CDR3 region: CASSPFPENYEQYF. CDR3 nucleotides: TGTGCCAGCAGTCCCTTTCCGGAAAACTACGAGCAGTACTTC.

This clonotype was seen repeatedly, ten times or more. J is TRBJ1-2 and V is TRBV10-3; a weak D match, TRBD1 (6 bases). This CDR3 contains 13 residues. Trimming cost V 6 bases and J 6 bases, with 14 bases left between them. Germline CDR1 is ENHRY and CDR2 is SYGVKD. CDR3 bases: TGTGCCATCAGAGGAGGGCAGGGGAATGGCTACACCTTC. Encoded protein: CAIRGGQGNGYTF.

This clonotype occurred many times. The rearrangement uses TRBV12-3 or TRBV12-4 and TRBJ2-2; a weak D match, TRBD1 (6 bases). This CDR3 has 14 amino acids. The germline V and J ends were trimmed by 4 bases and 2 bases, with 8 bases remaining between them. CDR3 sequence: CASSSQGNTGELFF. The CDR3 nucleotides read TGTGCCAGCAGTTCACAGGGTAACACCGGGGAGCTGTTTTTT.

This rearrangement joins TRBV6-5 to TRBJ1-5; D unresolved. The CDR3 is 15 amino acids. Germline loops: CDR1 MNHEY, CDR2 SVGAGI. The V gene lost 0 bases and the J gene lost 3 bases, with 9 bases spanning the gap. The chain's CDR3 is CASSYSRDANQPQHF. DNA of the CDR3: TGTGCCAGCAGTTACTCGAGGGATGCCAATCAGCCCCAGCATTTT.

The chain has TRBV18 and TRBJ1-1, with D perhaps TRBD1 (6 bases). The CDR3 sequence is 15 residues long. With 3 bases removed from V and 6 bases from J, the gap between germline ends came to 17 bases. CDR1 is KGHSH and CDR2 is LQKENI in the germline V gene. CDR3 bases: TGTGCCAGCTCACCGCGAGAAGGGGGAAACGCTGAAGCTTTCTTT. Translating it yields CASSPREGGNAEAFF.

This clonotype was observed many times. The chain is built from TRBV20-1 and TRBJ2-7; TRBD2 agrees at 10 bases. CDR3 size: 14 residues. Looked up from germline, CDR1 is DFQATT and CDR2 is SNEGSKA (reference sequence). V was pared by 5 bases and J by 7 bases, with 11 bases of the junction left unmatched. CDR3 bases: TGCAGTGCTTCCCGACTAGCGGGCGGGGGGGAGCAGTACTTC. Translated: CSASRLAGGGEQYF.

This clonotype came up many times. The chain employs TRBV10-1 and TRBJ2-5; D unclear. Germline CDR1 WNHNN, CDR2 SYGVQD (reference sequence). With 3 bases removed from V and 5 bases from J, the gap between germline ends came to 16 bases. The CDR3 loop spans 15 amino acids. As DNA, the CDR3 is TGCGCCAGCAGTGATGGGCACCGGGCCCCCGAGACCCAGTACTTC. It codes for CASSDGHRAPETQYF.